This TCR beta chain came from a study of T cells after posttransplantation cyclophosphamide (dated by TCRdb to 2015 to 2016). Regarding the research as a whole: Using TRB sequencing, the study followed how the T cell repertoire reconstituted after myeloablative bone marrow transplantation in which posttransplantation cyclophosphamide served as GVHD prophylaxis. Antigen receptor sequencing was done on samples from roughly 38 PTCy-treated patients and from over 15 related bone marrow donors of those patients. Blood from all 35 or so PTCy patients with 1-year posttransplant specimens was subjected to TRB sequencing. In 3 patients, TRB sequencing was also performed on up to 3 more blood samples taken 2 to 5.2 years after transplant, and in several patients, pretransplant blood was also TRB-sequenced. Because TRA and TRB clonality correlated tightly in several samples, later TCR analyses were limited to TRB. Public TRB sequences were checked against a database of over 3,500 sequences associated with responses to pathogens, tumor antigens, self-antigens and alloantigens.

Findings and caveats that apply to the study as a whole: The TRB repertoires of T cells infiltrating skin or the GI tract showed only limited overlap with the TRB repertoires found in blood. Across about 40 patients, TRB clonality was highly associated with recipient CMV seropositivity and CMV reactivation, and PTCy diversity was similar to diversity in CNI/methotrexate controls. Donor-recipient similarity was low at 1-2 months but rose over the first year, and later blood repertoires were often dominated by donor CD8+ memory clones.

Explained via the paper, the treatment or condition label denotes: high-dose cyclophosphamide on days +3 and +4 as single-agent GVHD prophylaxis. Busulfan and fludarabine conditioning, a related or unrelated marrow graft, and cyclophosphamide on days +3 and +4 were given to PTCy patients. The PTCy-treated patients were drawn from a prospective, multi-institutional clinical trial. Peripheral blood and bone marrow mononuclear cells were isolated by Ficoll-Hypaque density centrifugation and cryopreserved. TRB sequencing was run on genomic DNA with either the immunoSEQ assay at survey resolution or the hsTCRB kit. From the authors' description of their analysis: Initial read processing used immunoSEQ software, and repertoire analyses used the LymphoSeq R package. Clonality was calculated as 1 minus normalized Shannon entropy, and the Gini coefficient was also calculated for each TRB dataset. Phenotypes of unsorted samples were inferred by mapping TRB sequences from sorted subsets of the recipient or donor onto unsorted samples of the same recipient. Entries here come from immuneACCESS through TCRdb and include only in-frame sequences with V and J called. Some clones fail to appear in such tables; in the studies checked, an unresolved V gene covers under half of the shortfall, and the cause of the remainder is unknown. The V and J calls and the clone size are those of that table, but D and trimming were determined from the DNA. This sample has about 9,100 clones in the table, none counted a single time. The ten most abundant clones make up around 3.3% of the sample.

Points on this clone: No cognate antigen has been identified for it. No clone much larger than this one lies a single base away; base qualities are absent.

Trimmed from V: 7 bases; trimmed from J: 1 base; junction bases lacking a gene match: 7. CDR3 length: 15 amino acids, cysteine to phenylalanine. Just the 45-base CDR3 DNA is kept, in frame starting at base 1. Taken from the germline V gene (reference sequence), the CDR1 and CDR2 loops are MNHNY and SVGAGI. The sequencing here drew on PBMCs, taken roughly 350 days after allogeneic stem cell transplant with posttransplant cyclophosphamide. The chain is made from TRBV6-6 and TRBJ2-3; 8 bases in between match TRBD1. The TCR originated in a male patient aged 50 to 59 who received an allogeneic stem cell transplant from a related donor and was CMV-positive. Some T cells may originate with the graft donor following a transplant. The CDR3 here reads CASNEMTGGTDTQYF. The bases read TGTGCCAGCAATGAAATGACAGGGGGCACAGATACGCAGTATTTT.